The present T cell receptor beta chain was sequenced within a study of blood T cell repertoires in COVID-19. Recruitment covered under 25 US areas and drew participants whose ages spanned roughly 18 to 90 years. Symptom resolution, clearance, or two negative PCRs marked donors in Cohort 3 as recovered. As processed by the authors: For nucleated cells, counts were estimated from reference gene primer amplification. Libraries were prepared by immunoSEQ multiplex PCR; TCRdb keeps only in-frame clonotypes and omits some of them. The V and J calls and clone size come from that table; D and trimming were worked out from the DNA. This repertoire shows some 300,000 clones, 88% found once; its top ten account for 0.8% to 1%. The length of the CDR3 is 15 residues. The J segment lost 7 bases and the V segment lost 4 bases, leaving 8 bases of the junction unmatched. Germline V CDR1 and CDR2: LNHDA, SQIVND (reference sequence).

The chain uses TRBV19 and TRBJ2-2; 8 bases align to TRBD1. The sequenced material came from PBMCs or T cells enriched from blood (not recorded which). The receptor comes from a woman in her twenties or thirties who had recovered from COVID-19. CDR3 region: CASSTLGTGRGELFF. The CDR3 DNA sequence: TGTGCCAGTAGTACGCTCGGGACAGGTCGCGGGGAGCTGTTTTTT.